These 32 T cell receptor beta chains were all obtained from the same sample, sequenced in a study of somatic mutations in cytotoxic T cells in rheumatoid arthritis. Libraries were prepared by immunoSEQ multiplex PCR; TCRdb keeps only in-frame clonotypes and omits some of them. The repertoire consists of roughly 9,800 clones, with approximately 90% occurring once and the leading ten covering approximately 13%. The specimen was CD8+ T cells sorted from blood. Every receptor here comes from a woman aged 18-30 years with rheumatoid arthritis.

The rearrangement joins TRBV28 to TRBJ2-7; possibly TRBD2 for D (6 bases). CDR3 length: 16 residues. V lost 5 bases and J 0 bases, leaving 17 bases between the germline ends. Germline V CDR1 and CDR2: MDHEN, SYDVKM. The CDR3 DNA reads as TGTGCCAGCAGTACTCTAGAAGCGGAGGGCTCCTACGAGCAGTACTTC. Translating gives CASSTLEAEGSYEQYF.

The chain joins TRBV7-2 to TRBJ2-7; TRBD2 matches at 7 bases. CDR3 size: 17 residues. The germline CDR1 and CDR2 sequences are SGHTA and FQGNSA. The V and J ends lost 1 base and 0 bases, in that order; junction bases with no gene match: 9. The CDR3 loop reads CASSLGGLPRSSYEQYF. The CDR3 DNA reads TGTGCCAGCAGCTTAGGGGGACTACCCAGGAGCTCCTACGAGCAGTACTTC.

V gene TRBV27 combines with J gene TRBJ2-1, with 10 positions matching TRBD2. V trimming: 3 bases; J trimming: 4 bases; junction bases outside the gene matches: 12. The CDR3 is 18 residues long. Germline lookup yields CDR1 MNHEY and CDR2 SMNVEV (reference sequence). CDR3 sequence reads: CASSLLSSSGSFYNEQFF. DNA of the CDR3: TGTGCCAGCAGTTTGTTATCGTCTAGCGGGAGTTTTTACAATGAGCAGTTCTTC.

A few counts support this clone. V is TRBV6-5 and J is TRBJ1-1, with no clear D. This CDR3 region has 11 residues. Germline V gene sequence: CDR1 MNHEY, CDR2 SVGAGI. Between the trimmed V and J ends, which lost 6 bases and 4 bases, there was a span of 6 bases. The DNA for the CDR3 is TGTGCCAGCAGGACGGGCACTGAAGCTTTCTTT. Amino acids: CASRTGTEAFF.

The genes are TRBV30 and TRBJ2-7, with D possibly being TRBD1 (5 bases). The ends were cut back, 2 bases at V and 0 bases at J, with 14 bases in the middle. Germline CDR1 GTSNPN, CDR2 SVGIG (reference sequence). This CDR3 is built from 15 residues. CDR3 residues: CAWSRLDTFSYEQYF. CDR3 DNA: TGTGCCTGGAGTCGGCTGGACACATTCTCCTACGAGCAGTACTTC.

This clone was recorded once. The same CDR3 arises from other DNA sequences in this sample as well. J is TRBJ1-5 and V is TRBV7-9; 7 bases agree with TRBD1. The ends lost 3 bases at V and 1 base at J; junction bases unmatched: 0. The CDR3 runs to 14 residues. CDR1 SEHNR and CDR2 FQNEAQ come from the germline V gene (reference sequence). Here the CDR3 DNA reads TGTGCCAGCAGCTTGGGACAGAGCAATCAGCCCCAGCATTTT. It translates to CASSLGQSNQPQHF.

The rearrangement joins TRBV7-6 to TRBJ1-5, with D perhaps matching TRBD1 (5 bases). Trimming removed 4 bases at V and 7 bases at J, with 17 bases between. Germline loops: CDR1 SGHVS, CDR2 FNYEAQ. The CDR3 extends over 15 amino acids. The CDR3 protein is CASSSTDGAGQPQHF. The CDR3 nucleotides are TGTGCCAGCAGCTCGACCGATGGGGCAGGACAGCCCCAGCATTTT.

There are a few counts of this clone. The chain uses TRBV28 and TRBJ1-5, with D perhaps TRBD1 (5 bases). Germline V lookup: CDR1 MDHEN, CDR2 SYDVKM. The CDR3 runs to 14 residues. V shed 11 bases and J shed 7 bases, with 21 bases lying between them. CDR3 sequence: CAARPAGVGQPQHF. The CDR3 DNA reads TGTGCCGCCAGACCCGCGGGGGTCGGGCAGCCCCAGCATTTT.

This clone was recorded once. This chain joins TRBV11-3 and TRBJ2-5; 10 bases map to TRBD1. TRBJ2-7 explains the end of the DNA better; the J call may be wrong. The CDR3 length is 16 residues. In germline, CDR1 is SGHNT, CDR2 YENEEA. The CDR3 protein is CASSPGGQGGSYEQYF. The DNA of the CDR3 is TGTGCCAGCAGCCCCGGCGGACAGGGGGGCTCCTACGAGCAGTACTTC.

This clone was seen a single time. CDR3 bases: TGTGCCAGCAGCTCGGGACTAGCGGGGGGAAAACCCGGGGAGCTGTTTTTT. It codes for CASSSGLAGGKPGELFF. This chain connects TRBV7-6 to TRBJ2-2, with 15 bases matching TRBD2. Losses at the gene ends were 4 bases for V and 6 bases for J; bases not matched to a gene: 6. Germline V gene lookup returns CDR1 SGHVS and CDR2 FNYEAQ. This CDR3 spans 17 amino acids.

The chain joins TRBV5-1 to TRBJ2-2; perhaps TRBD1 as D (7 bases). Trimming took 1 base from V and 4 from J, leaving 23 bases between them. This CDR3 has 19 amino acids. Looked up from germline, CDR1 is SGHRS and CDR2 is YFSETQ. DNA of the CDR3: TGCGCCAGCAGCTTGTATGTAGCGGTTGGACAGGTTAGCACCGGGGAGCTGTTTTTT. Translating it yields CASSLYVAVGQVSTGELFF.

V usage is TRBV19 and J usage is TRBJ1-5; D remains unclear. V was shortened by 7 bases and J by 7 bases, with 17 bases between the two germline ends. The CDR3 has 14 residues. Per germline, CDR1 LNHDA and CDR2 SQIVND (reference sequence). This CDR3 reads CASNLGGSGQPQHF. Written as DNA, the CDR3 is TGTGCCAGTAACTTGGGTGGTTCGGGGCAGCCCCAGCATTTT.

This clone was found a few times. CDR3 protein: CASSPSTGGRFEKLFF. CDR3 nucleotides: TGTGCCAGTAGCCCTTCCACAGGGGGCAGATTCGAAAAACTGTTTTTT. The genes are TRBV19 and TRBJ1-4, with 9 bases that match TRBD1. Germline V gene lookup returns CDR1 LNHDA and CDR2 SQIVND (reference sequence). This CDR3 has 16 amino acids. J lost 8 bases, V lost 6 bases, and 13 bases had no gene match. The variable domain in full, completed from reference TRBV19 and TRBJ1-4, reads DGGITQSPKYLFRKEGQNVTLSCEQNLNHDAMYWYRQDPGQGLRLIYYSQIVNDFQKGDIAEGYSVSREKKESFPLTVTSAQKNPTAFYLCASSPSTGGRFEKLFFGSGTQLSVL.

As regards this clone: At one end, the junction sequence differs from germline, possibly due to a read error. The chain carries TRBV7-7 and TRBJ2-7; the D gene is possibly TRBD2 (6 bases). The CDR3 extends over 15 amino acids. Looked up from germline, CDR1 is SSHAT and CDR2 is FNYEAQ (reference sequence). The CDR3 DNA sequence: TGTGCTAGCAGCCCCTACCCGACTAAGACTAGAGAGCAGTACTTC. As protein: CASSPYPTKTREQYF.

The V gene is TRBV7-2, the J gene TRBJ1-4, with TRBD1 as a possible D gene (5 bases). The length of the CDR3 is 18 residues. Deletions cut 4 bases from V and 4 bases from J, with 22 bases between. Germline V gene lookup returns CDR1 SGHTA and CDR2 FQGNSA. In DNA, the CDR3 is TGTGCCAGCAGCTCAGGGCGGGACCCTACCTATTATAATGAAAAACTGTTTTTT. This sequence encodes CASSSGRDPTYYNEKLFF.

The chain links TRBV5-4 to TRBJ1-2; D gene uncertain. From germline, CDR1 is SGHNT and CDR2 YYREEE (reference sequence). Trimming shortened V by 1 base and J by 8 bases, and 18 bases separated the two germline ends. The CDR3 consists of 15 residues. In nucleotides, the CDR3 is TGTGCCAGCAGCTTGAAATTCGTCCAACTAGGAGGCTACACCTTC. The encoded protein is CASSLKFVQLGGYTF.

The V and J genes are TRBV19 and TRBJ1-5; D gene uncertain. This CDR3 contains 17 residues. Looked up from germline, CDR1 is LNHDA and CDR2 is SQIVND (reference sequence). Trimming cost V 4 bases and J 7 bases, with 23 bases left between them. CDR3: CASSTGDYPEVGQPQHF. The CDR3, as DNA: TGTGCCAGTAGTACGGGAGACTACCCCGAGGTGGGGCAGCCCCAGCATTTT.

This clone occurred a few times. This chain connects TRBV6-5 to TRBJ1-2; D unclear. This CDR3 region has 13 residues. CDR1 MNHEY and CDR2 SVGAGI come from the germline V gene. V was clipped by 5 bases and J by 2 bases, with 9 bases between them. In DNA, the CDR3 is TGTGCCAGCAGTAAAAGGGAGAACTATGGCTACACCTTC. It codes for CASSKRENYGYTF.

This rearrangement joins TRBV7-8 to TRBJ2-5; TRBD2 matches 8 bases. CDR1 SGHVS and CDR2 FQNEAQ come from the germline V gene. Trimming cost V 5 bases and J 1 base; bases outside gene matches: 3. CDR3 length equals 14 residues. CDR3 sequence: CASSPRGAQETQYF. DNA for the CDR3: TGTGCCAGCAGCCCGCGGGGGGCCCAAGAGACCCAGTACTTC.

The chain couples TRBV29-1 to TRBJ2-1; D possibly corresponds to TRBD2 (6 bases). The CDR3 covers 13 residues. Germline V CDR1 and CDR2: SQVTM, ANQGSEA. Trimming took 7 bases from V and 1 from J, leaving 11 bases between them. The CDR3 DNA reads TGCAGCGGACATGCGGGGTCCTACAATGAGCAGTTCTTC. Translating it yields CSGHAGSYNEQFF.

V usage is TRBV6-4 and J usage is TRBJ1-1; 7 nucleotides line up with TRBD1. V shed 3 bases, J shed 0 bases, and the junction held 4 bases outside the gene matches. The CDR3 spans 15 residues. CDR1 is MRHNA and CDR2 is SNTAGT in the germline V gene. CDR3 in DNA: TGTGCCAGCAGTGAAGGGGGACAGCTGAACACTGAAGCTTTCTTT. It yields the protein CASSEGGQLNTEAFF.

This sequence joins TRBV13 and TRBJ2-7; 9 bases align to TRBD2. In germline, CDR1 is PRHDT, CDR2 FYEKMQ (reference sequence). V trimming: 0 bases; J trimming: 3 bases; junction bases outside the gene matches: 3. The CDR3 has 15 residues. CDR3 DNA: TGTGCCAGCAGCTTAGGTTCTAGCGGGATCTACGAGCAGTACTTC. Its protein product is CASSLGSSGIYEQYF.

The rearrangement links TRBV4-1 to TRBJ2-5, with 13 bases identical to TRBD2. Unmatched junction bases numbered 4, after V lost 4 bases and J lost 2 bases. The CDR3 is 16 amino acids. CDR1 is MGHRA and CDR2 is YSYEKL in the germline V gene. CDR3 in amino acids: CASSPVTSGGQETQYF. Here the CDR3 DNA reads TGCGCCAGCAGCCCTGTGACTAGCGGGGGGCAAGAGACCCAGTACTTC.

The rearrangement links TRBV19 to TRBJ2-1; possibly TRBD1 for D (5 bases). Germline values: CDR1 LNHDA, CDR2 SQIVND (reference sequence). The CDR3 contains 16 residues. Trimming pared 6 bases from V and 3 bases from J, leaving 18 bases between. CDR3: CASRFLRQGGYNEQFF. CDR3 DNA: TGTGCCAGTAGGTTCCTTCGGCAGGGCGGCTACAATGAGCAGTTCTTC.

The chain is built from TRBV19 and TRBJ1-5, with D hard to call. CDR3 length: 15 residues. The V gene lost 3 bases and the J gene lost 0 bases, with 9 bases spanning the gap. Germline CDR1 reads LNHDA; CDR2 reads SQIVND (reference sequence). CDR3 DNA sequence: TGTGCCAGTAGTATGTTAGGAGCTAGCAATCAGCCCCAGCATTTT. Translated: CASSMLGASNQPQHF. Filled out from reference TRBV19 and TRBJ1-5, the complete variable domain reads DGGITQSPKYLFRKEGQNVTLSCEQNLNHDAMYWYRQDPGQGLRLIYYSQIVNDFQKGDIAEGYSVSREKKESFPLTVTSAQKNPTAFYLCASSMLGASNQPQHFGDGTRLSIL.

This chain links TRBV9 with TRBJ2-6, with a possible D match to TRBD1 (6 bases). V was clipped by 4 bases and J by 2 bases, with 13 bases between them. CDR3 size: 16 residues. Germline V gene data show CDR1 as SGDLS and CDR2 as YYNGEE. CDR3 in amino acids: CASSPHQGTGANVLTF. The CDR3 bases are TGTGCCAGCAGCCCTCATCAGGGGACTGGGGCCAACGTCCTGACTTTC.

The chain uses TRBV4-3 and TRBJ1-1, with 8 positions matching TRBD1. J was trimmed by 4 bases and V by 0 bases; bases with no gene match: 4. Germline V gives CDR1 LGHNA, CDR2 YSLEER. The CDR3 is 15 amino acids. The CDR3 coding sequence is TGCGCCAGCAGCCAAGAGGACAGGGCGGGCACTGAAGCTTTCTTT. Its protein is CASSQEDRAGTEAFF.

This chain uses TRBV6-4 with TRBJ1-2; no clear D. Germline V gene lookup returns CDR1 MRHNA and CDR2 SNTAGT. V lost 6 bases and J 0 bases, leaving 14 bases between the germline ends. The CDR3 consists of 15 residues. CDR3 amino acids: CASSVNGLANYGYTF. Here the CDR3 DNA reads TGTGCCAGCAGCGTCAACGGACTAGCTAACTATGGCTACACCTTC.

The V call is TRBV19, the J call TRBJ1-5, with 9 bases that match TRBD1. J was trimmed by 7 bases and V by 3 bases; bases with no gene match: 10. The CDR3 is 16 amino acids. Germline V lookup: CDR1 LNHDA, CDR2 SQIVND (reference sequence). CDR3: CASSIAQGATRQPQHF. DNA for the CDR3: TGTGCCAGTAGTATCGCACAGGGGGCGACCAGACAGCCCCAGCATTTT.

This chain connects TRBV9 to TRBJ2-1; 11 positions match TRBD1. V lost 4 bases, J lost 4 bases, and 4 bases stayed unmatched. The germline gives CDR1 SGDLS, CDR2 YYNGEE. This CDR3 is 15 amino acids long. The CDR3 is CASSTGTGGYNEQFF. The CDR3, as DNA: TGTGCCAGCAGCACCGGGACAGGGGGGTACAATGAGCAGTTCTTC.

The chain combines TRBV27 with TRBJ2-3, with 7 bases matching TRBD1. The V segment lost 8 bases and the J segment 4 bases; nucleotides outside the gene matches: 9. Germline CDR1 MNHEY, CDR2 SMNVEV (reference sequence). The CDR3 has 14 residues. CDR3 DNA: TGTGCCAGCGGCCAGGGGGTTCTTCCAGATACGCAGTATTTT. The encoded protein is CASGQGVLPDTQYF.

This CDR3 reads CASSQDRQGALGTEAFF. CDR3 sequence (DNA): TGCGCCAGCAGCCAAGATAGACAGGGGGCTCTCGGCACTGAAGCTTTCTTT. The genes are TRBV4-3 and TRBJ1-1; 10 bases are a match to TRBD1. Looked up from germline, CDR1 is LGHNA and CDR2 is YSLEER. Unmatched junction bases numbered 8, after V lost 0 bases and J lost 4 bases. CDR3 size: 17 residues.